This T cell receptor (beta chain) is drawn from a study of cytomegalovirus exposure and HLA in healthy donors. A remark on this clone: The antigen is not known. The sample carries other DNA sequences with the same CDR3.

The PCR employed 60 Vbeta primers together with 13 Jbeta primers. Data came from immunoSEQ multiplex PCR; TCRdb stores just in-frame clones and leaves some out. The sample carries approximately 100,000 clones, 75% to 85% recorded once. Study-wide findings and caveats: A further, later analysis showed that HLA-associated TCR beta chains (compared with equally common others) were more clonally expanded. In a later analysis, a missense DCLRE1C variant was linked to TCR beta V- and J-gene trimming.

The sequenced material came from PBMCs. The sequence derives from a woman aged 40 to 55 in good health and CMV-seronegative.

CDR3 residues: CASSTGSTEAFF. Here the CDR3 DNA reads TGTGCCAGCTCGACAGGGTCCACTGAAGCTTTCTTT. The chain uses TRBV6-5 and TRBJ1-1; 7 bases line up with TRBD1. Per germline, CDR1 MNHEY and CDR2 SVGAGI. V lost 8 bases, J lost 4 bases, and 4 bases stayed unmatched. This CDR3 is 12 amino acids long.